These 4 T cell receptor beta chains were all obtained from the same sample, sequenced in a study of blood T cell repertoires in COVID-19. Method: immunoSEQ multiplex PCR; TCRdb's copy keeps in-frame clones and lacks some. In the table there are about 120,000 clones, around 89% of which are singletons. The material sequenced was peripheral blood. The receptors originated from a human donor with acute or convalescent COVID-19. The donor label of this sample is uncertain.

In its sample, this clone was seen a few times. The rearrangement joins TRBV2 to TRBJ2-7, with 12 bases lining up with TRBD2. The CDR3 has 15 amino acids. Germline lookup yields CDR1 SNHLY and CDR2 FYNNEI. V dropped 4 bases and J dropped 3; count of bases not matched to a gene: 4. CDR3 sequence: CASSGLAGGNYEQYF. The CDR3 coding sequence is TGTGCCAGCAGTGGGCTAGCGGGAGGGAACTACGAGCAGTACTTC.

The chain couples TRBV12-3 or TRBV12-4 to TRBJ1-1; D not resolved. CDR3 length equals 12 residues. V gave up 8 bases and J gave up 1 base, with 8 bases separating them. The CDR3 sequence is CASGRENTEAFF. In nucleotides, the CDR3 is TGTGCCAGCGGACGGGAGAACACTGAAGCTTTCTTT.

The chain employs TRBV7-8 and TRBJ2-1; perhaps TRBD2 as D (5 bases). Trimming pared 5 bases from V and 2 bases from J, leaving 7 bases between. The CDR3 sequence is 13 residues long. CDR1 and CDR2 (germline): SGHVS, FQNEAQ. CDR3 DNA: TGTGCCAGCAGCCCCGGGACCTACAATGAGCAGTTCTTC. Its protein product is CASSPGTYNEQFF.

This rearrangement joins TRBV6-4 to TRBJ1-3; perhaps TRBD1 as D (6 bases). Deletions cut 2 bases from V and 2 bases from J, with 10 bases between. This CDR3 has 15 amino acids. CDR1 is MRHNA and CDR2 is SNTAGT in the germline V gene. This chain's CDR3 is CASSDKAGAGNTIYF. DNA for the CDR3: TGTGCCAGCAGTGACAAGGCAGGGGCTGGAAACACCATATATTTT.